This is a list of T cell receptor beta chains from one sample in a study of T cells in Graves' hyperthyroidism and ophthalmopathy. TCRdb fed the multiplex PCR reads into MiXCR, producing one record per CDR3 protein. The top ten clones hold under 25% of a sample with more than 350,000 distinct CDR3 sequences, nearly 15% of them seen once. Sequencing was done on a sample of blood. These receptors came from a woman aged 55 to 70 with Graves' ophthalmopathy. CDR3s include the opening cysteine and the closing phenylalanine or tryptophan. The D gene is left open where the match is weak. Size values are once, few and many counts, or a class for expanded clones, and some rows have none.

TGTGCCAGCAGCCCGGCTTGGACAGAGACCGTGGCCTACGAGCAGTACTTC | CASSPAWTETVAYEQYF | many | TRBJ2-7 | . | TRBV5-5
TGTGCCAGCAGTTCTCGACGGGGCGCCGGCGGGAGGGGAGAGACCCAGTACTTC | CASSSRRGAGGRGETQYF | many | TRBJ2-5 | TRBD2 | TRBV28
TGTGCCAGCGGTCTCTCGGGGAGGGGCACAGATACGCAGTATTTT | CASGLSGRGTDTQYF | many | TRBJ2-3 | TRBD2 | TRBV28
TGTGCCAGCAGCGTCGGGACAGGGGAATACGAGCAGTACTTC | CASSVGTGEYEQYF | many | TRBJ2-7 | TRBD1 | TRBV11-2
TGTGCCAGCAGTAAGGGACAGGGGACTTACGAGCAGTACTTC | CASSKGQGTYEQYF | . | TRBJ2-7 | TRBD1 | TRBV7-9
TGCGCCAGCAGCTCGGAAAAAGGGGGCGAAGCTTTCTTT | CASSSEKGGEAFF | many | TRBJ1-1 | TRBD1 | TRBV5-1
TGTGCCAGTAGTATCCGGGACAGCAGAAATGAAAAACTGTTTTTT | CASSIRDSRNEKLFF | . | TRBJ1-4 | TRBD1 | TRBV19
TGTGCCAGCATGGCACAGGGGGGGGATGAAGCTTTCTTT | CASMAQGGDEAFF | few | TRBJ1-1 | TRBD1 | TRBV6-1
TGTGCCAGCAGCCCTCGGGGTCCTAGCGGGACTGGAGAGACCCAGTACTTC | CASSPRGPSGTGETQYF | . | TRBJ2-5 | TRBD2 | TRBV3-1
TGTGCCAGCAGGCCAGGACAGGGGGGTACCGGGGAGCTGTTTTTT | CASRPGQGGTGELFF | many | TRBJ2-2 | TRBD1 | TRBV7-9
TGCAGTGCTAGCCCCGAGGACAGGATCCAAGAGACCCAGTACTTC | CSASPEDRIQETQYF | few | TRBJ2-5 | TRBD1 | TRBV20-1
TGCAGCGTTGTGGGCGGGAGAGTCAATGAGCAGTTCTTC | CSVVGGRVNEQFF | many | TRBJ2-1 | TRBD2 | TRBV29-1
TGTGCCACCAGCAGAGGCGGGGGGACCAACTATGGCTACACCTTC | CATSRGGGTNYGYTF | many | TRBJ1-2 | . | TRBV15
TGCGCCAGCAGCCAAGAATTGGGGGCCCCCGGACGGCCCCAGCATTTT | CASSQELGAPGRPQHF | . | TRBJ1-5 | . | TRBV4-1
TGTGCCAGCTCACGCGGACAGTTCTCCTACGAGCAGTACTTC | CASSRGQFSYEQYF | many | TRBJ2-7 | . | TRBV18
TGTGCCAGCAGTGGACAGGGTTACGGGGCCAACGTCCTGACTTTC | CASSGQGYGANVLTF | many | TRBJ2-6 | TRBD1 | TRBV6-1
TGTGCCACCAGTCAGACTAACAATGAGCAGTTCTTC | CATSQTNNEQFF | few | TRBJ2-1 | . | TRBV24-1
TGTGCCAGCAGTTTCGGCCCTTCAGGGGGCGGTAGCTACGAGCAGTACTTC | CASSFGPSGGGSYEQYF | many | TRBJ2-7 | TRBD1 | TRBV28
TGCAGTGCTAGAAAGGCAGCTCGGGAGACCCAGTACTTC | CSARKAARETQYF | . | TRBJ2-5 | . | TRBV20-1
TGTGCCACCAGCAGAGATATAGGAGGCCTCTATGGCTACACCTTC | CATSRDIGGLYGYTF | many | TRBJ1-2 | . | TRBV15
TGCGCCAGCAGCTTGCGGACAGGGTCCGGGACTAGCGGTTCCTTAAGAGATACGCAGTATTTT | CASSLRTGSGTSGSLRDTQYF | few | TRBJ2-3 | TRBD2 | TRBV5-1
TGTGCCAGCAGCCGTTTGGGGGCCAATGAGCAGTTCTTC | CASSRLGANEQFF | many | TRBJ2-1 | . | TRBV2
TGTGCCAGCAGTGAGACAGGGCTTTATGGCTACACCTTC | CASSETGLYGYTF | . | TRBJ1-2 | TRBD1 | TRBV2
TGTGCCAGTAGGGAGGGACGCAACTATGGCTACACCTTC | CASREGRNYGYTF | few | TRBJ1-2 | . | TRBV19
TGTGCCAGCAGTGAACTGGACAGGTTTGGTGGGGAGCTGTTTTTT | CASSELDRFGGELFF | . | TRBJ2-2 | TRBD1 | TRBV6-1
TGTGCCAGTCCAGCCGGAGTCCAGATCTCCTACGAGCAGTACTTC | CASPAGVQISYEQYF | many | TRBJ2-7 | . | TRBV28
TGTGCCAGCAGCTTAAGTTTGGAGCGAGGGCAGTACTTC | CASSLSLERGQYF | many | TRBJ2-7 | . | TRBV11-2
TGTGCCAGCAGCCCCCCGAGCGCCTCCTACAATGAGCAGTTCTTC | CASSPPSASYNEQFF | many | TRBJ2-1 | . | TRBV3-1
TGTGCCAGGAGTGTATGGCTAGATCAGCCCCAGCATTTT | CARSVWLDQPQHF | . | TRBJ1-5 | . | TRBV11-2
TGTGCCAGCAGCTCCCCTCAGGGGTACAATGAGCAGTTCTTC | CASSSPQGYNEQFF | many | TRBJ2-1 | . | TRBV28
TGTGCCAGCAGGCTGGGGGGGAGCTCCTACAATGAGCAGTTCTTC | CASRLGGSSYNEQFF | . | TRBJ2-1 | TRBD2 | TRBV27
TGTGCCACCAGCAGGGGGGGGGACAATCAGCCCCAGCATTTT | CATSRGGDNQPQHF | . | TRBJ1-5 | TRBD1 | TRBV24-1
TGCGCCAGCAGCTTGGAAGGCGGAGGAGGAAACACCATATATTTT | CASSLEGGGGNTIYF | few | TRBJ1-3 | . | TRBV5-1
TGTGCCAGCGGGGTTGGACAAGGTCCCCCCGGGGAGCTGTTTTTT | CASGVGQGPPGELFF | many | TRBJ2-2 | . | TRBV2
TGTGCCAGCAGCCAAGGTCCTGGGGAGAGGTATGGCTACACCTTC | CASSQGPGERYGYTF | . | TRBJ1-2 | . | TRBV3-1
TGTGCCACCAGTGCCCCGGACCCTCCCTACGAGCAGTACTTC | CATSAPDPPYEQYF | . | TRBJ2-7 | . | TRBV24-1
TGCGCCAGCAGCTTAGTGTTAGCGGGAGGTCAAGAGACCCAGTACTTC | CASSLVLAGGQETQYF | . | TRBJ2-5 | TRBD2 | TRBV7-9
TGCGCCAGCAGCTGGGCCCCACTAGCGGCCTACAATGAGCAGTTCTTC | CASSWAPLAAYNEQFF | many | TRBJ2-1 | TRBD2 | TRBV5-1
TGTGCCAGCAGGCCGATAGCGGGAGGGCCCGGGGAGCTGTTTTTT | CASRPIAGGPGELFF | many | TRBJ2-2 | TRBD2 | TRBV12-3/TRBV12-4
TGTGCCAGCACCGAGCGACTAGCGGGAGCGCGACACTACGAGCAGTACTTC | CASTERLAGARHYEQYF | many | TRBJ2-7 | TRBD2 | TRBV2
TGTGCCAGCAGCTTAGTGCAGGGGGCAAGGGATACGCAGTATTTT | CASSLVQGARDTQYF | many | TRBJ2-3 | TRBD1 | TRBV11-2
TGTGCCAGCAGCCCCCGGACTAGCGGGTCAAACAATGAGCAGTTCTTC | CASSPRTSGSNNEQFF | . | TRBJ2-1 | TRBD2 | TRBV7-3
TGTGCCAGCAACCTCCCCGGGACTAGGTCCAGTGAGCAGTTCTTC | CASNLPGTRSSEQFF | many | TRBJ2-1 | TRBD2 | TRBV12-3/TRBV12-4
TGCGCCAGCAGCTTGGGGGCCGCCACAGATACGCAGTATTTT | CASSLGAATDTQYF | many | TRBJ2-3 | . | TRBV5-1
TGTGCCTGGAGGGTCGGAGGGACAAGATATAGCAATCAGCCCCAGCATTTT | CAWRVGGTRYSNQPQHF | . | TRBJ1-5 | . | TRBV30
TGTGCCAGCAGTGAATTGGAAAACTATGGCTACACCTTC | CASSELENYGYTF | few | TRBJ1-2 | . | TRBV6-1
TGTGCCAGCAGCGCCACAGAGTGGGGCTACACCTTC | CASSATEWGYTF | many | TRBJ1-2 | . | TRBV7-9
TGTGCCAGCAGCCGCGAATGGGGACTCGCTTCCTACGAGCAGTACTTC | CASSREWGLASYEQYF | many | TRBJ2-7 | . | TRBV11-2
TGTGCCAGCAGTTTAGCAGGGGAGTCCTACAATGAGCAGTTCTTC | CASSLAGESYNEQFF | few | TRBJ2-1 | . | TRBV27
TGTGCCAGCAGTCCGCATGCGGGTTCCTACGAGCAGTACTTC | CASSPHAGSYEQYF | many | TRBJ2-7 | . | TRBV28
TGTGCCAGCTCACCTTCCGGGACAGGGACGCAGTATTTT | CASSPSGTGTQYF | many | TRBJ2-3 | TRBD1 | TRBV18
TGCAGTGCTAGAGATCAGCGGGGGGCGCGACCTGAAGCTTTCTTT | CSARDQRGARPEAFF | few | TRBJ1-1 | . | TRBV20-1
TGTGCCAGCAGTTCCTTGGGACCGGGACTAGATACGCAGTATTTT | CASSSLGPGLDTQYF | many | TRBJ2-3 | . | TRBV28
TGTGCCAGCAGCCCCCTGGGCTGGGAAAAACTGTTTTTT | CASSPLGWEKLFF | . | TRBJ1-4 | . | TRBV7-3
TGTGCCAGCAGCTTAGAACTAGCCCTAGTGAATGAGCAGTTCTTC | CASSLELALVNEQFF | . | TRBJ2-1 | . | TRBV7-9